These 13 T cell receptor beta chains were all obtained from the same sample, sequenced in a study of T cell responses to AZD1222 COVID-19 vaccine. The data were produced by immunoSEQ multiplex PCR, yet TCRdb's version contains in-frame clones alone and is incomplete. This sample yields around 150,000 clones, of which 80% to 95% are seen a single time; roughly 3.6% belongs to the top ten. The sequenced sample was peripheral blood, obtained 28 days after the second AZD1222 dose. The source of these receptors is an adult who received the AZD1222 COVID-19 vaccine.

With respect to this clone: The same CDR3 also results from other DNA sequences found in this sample. The chain employs TRBV6-5 and TRBJ2-6, with D possibly matching TRBD2 (6 bases). In germline, CDR1 is MNHEY, CDR2 SVGAGI. V lost 5 bases and J 0 bases, leaving 8 bases between the germline ends. This CDR3 has 15 amino acids. The chain's CDR3 is CASSPGSSGANVLTF. Here the CDR3 DNA reads TGTGCCAGCAGTCCCGGGAGCTCTGGGGCCAACGTCCTGACTTTC.

The V gene is TRBV28, the J gene TRBJ1-5, with TRBD1 matching over 8 bases. The CDR3 runs 15 residues. V was pared by 5 bases and J by 2 bases, with 5 bases of the junction left unmatched. Germline CDR1 MDHEN, CDR2 SYDVKM. CDR3 coding DNA: TGTGCCAGCAGTGCGGCAGGGGGCGGCAATCAGCCCCAGCATTTT. As protein: CASSAAGGGNQPQHF. The whole variable domain, filled in from reference TRBV28 and TRBJ1-5, reads DVKVTQSSRYLVKRTGEKVFLECVQDMDHENMFWYRQDPGLGLRLIYFSYDVKMKEKGDIPEGYSVSREKKERFSLILESASTNQTSMYLCASSAAGGGNQPQHFGDGTRLSIL.

The chain joins TRBV19 to TRBJ1-1; the match to TRBD1 covers 7 bases. CDR1 is LNHDA, CDR2 SQIVND, per germline (reference sequence). With 8 bases clipped from V and 7 bases from J, the junction kept 10 bases outside the gene matches. This CDR3 has 13 residues. In nucleotides, the CDR3 is TGTGCCAGTGGACACGGACAGGCGCTTGAAGCTTTCTTT. It translates to CASGHGQALEAFF.

The rearrangement uses TRBV29-1 and TRBJ2-2; TRBD1 aligns across 10 bases. The junction had 6 bases not matched to a gene; V was cut back by 4 bases and J by 7 bases. Germline CDR1 reads SQVTM; CDR2 reads ANQGSEA. The CDR3 is made up of 14 amino acids. For the CDR3, the DNA is TGCAGCGTTGGTACGGGACAGGGGATCGGGGAGCTGTTTTTT. It codes for CSVGTGQGIGELFF.

The V and J genes are TRBV24-1 and TRBJ1-4; D is unclear. V was trimmed by 7 bases and J by 4 bases, leaving 15 bases between them. The germline V gene encodes CDR1 KGHDR and CDR2 SFDVKD. The CDR3 is 15 amino acids. The CDR3 spells CATSSSGDFNEKLFF. In DNA form, the CDR3 reads TGTGCCACCAGCTCGTCAGGAGATTTTAATGAAAAACTGTTTTTT.

The V gene is TRBV29-1, the J gene TRBJ2-5; 11 bases are shared with TRBD2. Germline V gives CDR1 SQVTM, CDR2 ANQGSEA. CDR3 length: 13 amino acids. V lost 5 bases to trimming and J lost 5 bases; unmatched junction nucleotides: 4. The CDR3 coding sequence is TGCAGCGTTTTCTTAGCGGGAGGGGAGACCCAGTACTTC. This codes for CSVFLAGGETQYF.

This chain connects TRBV20-1 to TRBJ2-3; maybe TRBD2 (5 bases). CDR3 size: 11 residues. V lost 5 bases, J lost 6 bases, and 9 bases lay in between. Germline-derived CDR1 and CDR2 are DFQATT and SNEGSKA (reference sequence). In DNA form, the CDR3 reads TGCAGTGCTTGGACTTGGGATACGCAGTATTTT. It is translated as CSAWTWDTQYF.

CDR3 sequence reads: CASRTVSGNTIYF. In nucleotides, the CDR3 is TGTGCCAGCAGAACTGTCTCTGGAAACACCATATATTTT. The chain recombines TRBV12-3 or TRBV12-4 with TRBJ1-3; no clear D. V shed 6 bases and J shed 0 bases, with 6 bases lying between them. The CDR3 extends over 13 amino acids.

V is TRBV7-2 and J is TRBJ1-1; D remains unclear. Germline V gene lookup returns CDR1 SGHTA and CDR2 FQGNSA. This CDR3 spans 14 amino acids. Trimming removed 5 bases from V and 0 bases from J, with 10 bases in between. The CDR3 region has the DNA TGTGCCAGCAGCCGGACGTTGATGAACACTGAAGCTTTCTTT. It yields the protein CASSRTLMNTEAFF.

This clone appeared once. The J gene is TRBJ1-4, the V gene TRBV18, with D tentatively TRBD1 (5 bases). The CDR3 consists of 16 residues. Trimming took off 3 bases at V and 1 base at J, with 12 bases between the two ends. Germline V CDR1 and CDR2: KGHSH, LQKENI. The DNA for the CDR3 is TGTGCCAGCTCACCTACAGCTACAGGAACTAATGAAAAACTGTTTTTT. It is translated as CASSPTATGTNEKLFF.

This rearrangement joins TRBV6-6 to TRBJ1-6; 8 nucleotides match TRBD1. This CDR3 is 15 amino acids long. Trimming at V came to 8 bases and at J to 9 bases, leaving 12 bases not matched to a gene. Looked up from germline, CDR1 is MNHNY and CDR2 is SVGAGI (reference sequence). The CDR3 reads CASATTGAGSSPLHF. The DNA for the CDR3 is TGTGCCAGCGCGACGACAGGGGCTGGGAGTTCACCCCTCCACTTT.

The chain links TRBV5-1 to TRBJ1-1, with 11 bases matching TRBD1. CDR1 is SGHRS and CDR2 is YFSETQ in the germline V gene. The CDR3 covers 15 residues. V shed 4 bases and J 6 bases; nucleotides not matched to a gene: 8. CDR3 in amino acids: CASSLGQGDFAEAFF. The CDR3, as DNA: TGCGCCAGCAGCCTGGGACAGGGGGACTTCGCTGAAGCTTTCTTT. Together with reference TRBV5-1 and TRBJ1-1, the CDR3 gives the full variable domain: KAGVTQTPRYLIKTRGQQVTLSCSPISGHRSVSWYQQTPGQGLQFLFEYFSETQRNKGNFPGRFSGRQFSNSRSEMNVSTLELGDSALYLCASSLGQGDFAEAFFGQGTRLTVV.

The chain couples TRBV27 to TRBJ2-3, with D perhaps TRBD1 (6 bases). The V gene's germline CDR1 is MNHEY and CDR2 SMNVEV (reference sequence). V was trimmed by 2 bases and J by 0 bases, leaving 9 bases between them. The CDR3 is 15 amino acids. Written as DNA, the CDR3 is TGTGCCAGCAGTTTACGAGGGGGTAGCACAGATACGCAGTATTTT. This encodes CASSLRGGSTDTQYF.